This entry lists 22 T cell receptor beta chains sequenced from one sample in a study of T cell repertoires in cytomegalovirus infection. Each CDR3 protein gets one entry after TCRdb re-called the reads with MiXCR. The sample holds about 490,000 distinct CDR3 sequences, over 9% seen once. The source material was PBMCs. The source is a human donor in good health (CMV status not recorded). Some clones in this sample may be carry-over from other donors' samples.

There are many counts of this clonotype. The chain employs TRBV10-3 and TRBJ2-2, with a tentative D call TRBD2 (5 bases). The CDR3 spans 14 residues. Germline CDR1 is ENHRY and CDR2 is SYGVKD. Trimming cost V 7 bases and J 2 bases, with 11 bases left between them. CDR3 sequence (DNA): TGTGCCATCACAAGCGGACGCAACACCGGGGAGCTGTTTTTT. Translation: CAITSGRNTGELFF.

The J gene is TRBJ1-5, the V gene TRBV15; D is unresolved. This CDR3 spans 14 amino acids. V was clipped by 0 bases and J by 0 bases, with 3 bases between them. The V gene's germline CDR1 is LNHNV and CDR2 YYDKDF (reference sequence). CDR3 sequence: CATSRDFSNQPQHF. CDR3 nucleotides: TGTGCCACCAGCAGAGATTTTAGCAATCAGCCCCAGCATTTT.

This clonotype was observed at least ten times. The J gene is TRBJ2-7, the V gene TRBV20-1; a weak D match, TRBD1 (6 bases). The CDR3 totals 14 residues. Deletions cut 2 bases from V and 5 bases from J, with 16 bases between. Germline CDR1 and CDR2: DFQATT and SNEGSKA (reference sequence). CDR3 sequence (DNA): TGCAGTGCTAGATCGGGACAAATAGGCGACGAGCAGTACTTC. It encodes CSARSGQIGDEQYF.

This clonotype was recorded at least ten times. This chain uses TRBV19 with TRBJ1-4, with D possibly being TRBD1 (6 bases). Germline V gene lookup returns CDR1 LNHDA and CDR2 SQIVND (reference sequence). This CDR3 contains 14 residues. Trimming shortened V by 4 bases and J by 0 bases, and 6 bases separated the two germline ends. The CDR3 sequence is CASSKGATNEKLFF. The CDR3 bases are TGTGCCAGTAGTAAGGGGGCAACTAATGAAAAACTGTTTTTT.

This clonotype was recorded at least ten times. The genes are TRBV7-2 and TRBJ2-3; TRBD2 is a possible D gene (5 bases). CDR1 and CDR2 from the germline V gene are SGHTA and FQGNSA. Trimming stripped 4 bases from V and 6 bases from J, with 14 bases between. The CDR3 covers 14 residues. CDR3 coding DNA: TGTGCCAGCAGCTCCTCTTTCGGGGAGGATACGCAGTATTTT. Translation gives CASSSSFGEDTQYF.

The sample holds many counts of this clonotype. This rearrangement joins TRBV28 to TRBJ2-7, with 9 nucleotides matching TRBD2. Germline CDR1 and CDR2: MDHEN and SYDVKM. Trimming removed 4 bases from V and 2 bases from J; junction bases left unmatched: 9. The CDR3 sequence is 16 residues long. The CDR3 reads CASSSSLLAGTYEQYF. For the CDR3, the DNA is TGTGCCAGCAGTTCATCTCTTCTAGCGGGAACCTACGAGCAGTACTTC.

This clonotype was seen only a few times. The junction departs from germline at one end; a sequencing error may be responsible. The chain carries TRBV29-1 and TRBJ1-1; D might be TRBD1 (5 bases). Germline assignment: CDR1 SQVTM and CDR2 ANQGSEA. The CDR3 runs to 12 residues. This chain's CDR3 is CPPGRENTEAFF. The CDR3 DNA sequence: TGTCCCCCCGGCAGGGAGAACACTGAAGCTTTCTTT.

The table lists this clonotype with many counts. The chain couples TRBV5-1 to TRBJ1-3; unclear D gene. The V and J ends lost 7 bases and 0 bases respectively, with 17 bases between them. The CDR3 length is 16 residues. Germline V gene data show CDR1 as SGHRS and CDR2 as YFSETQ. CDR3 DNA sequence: TGCGCCAGCTCCACGGACGTAGGATCCTCTGGAAACACCATATATTTT. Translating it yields CASSTDVGSSGNTIYF.

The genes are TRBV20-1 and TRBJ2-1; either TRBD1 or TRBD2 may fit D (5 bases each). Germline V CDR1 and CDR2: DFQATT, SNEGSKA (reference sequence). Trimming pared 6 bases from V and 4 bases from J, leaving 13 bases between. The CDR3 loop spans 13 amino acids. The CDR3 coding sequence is TGCAGTGCCCCGGGGCAGGCTTACAATGAGCAGTTCTTC. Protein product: CSAPGQAYNEQFF.

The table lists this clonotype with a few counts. CDR3 in DNA: TGTGCCAGCTCACCACCGGGACAGGATAATTCACCCCTCCACTTT. This translates into CASSPPGQDNSPLHF. The gene calls are TRBV18 and TRBJ1-6, with 8 bases aligning to TRBD1. Germline V gene lookup returns CDR1 KGHSH and CDR2 LQKENI. There are 15 residues in the CDR3. Trimming removed 0 bases from V and 5 bases from J; junction bases left unmatched: 0.

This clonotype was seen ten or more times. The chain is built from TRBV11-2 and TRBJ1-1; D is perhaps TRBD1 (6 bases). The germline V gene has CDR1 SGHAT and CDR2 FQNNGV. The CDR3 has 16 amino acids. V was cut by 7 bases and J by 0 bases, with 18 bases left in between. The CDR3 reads CASTTPRGGLNTEAFF. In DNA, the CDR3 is TGTGCCAGCACCACCCCCCGGGGGGGGCTGAACACTGAAGCTTTCTTT. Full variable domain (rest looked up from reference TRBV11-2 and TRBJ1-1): EAGVAQSPRYKIIEKRQSVAFWCNPISGHATLYWYQQILGQGPKLLIQFQNNGVVDDSQLPKDRFSAERLKGVDSTLKIQPAKLEDSAVYLCASTTPRGGLNTEAFFGQGTRLTVV.

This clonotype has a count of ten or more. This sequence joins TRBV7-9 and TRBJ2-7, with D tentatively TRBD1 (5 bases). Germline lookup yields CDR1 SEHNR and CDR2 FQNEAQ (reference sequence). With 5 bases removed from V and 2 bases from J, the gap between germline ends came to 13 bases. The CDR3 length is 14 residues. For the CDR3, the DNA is TGTGCCAGCAGCGAGATGGGGCTCACCTACGAGCAGTACTTC. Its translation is CASSEMGLTYEQYF.

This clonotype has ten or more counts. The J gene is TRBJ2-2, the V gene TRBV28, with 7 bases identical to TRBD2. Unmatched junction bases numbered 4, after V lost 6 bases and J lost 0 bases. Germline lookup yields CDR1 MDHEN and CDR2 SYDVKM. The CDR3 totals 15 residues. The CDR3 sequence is CASRSGTTNTGELFF. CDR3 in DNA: TGTGCCAGCAGATCCGGGACTACGAACACCGGGGAGCTGTTTTTT.

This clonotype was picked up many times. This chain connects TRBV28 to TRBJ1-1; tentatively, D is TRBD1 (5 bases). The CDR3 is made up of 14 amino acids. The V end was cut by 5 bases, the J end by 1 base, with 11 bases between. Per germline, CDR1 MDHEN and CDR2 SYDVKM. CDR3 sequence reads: CASSGRTKNTEAFF. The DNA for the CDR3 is TGTGCCAGCAGTGGAAGGACAAAGAACACTGAAGCTTTCTTT. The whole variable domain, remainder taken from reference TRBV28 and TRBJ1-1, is DVKVTQSSRYLVKRTGEKVFLECVQDMDHENMFWYRQDPGLGLRLIYFSYDVKMKEKGDIPEGYSVSREKKERFSLILESASTNQTSMYLCASSGRTKNTEAFFGQGTRLTVV.

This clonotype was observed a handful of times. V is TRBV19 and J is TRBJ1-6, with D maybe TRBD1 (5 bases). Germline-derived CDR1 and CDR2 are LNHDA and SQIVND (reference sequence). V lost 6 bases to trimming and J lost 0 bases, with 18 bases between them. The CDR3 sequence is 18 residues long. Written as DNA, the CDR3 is TGTGCCAGTAGCCGCGGTCTAGGGGACGACTCCTATAATTCACCCCTCCACTTT. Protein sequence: CASSRGLGDDSYNSPLHF. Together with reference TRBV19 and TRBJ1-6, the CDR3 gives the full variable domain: DGGITQSPKYLFRKEGQNVTLSCEQNLNHDAMYWYRQDPGQGLRLIYYSQIVNDFQKGDIAEGYSVSREKKESFPLTVTSAQKNPTAFYLCASSRGLGDDSYNSPLHFGNGTRLTVT.

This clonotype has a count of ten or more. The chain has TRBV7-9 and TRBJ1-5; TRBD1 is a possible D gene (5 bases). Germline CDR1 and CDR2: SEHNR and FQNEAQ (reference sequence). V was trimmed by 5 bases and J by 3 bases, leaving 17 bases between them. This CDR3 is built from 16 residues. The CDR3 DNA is TGTGCCAGCAGCCCCCTCAGCGGCAGGGCCAATCAGCCCCAGCATTTT. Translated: CASSPLSGRANQPQHF.

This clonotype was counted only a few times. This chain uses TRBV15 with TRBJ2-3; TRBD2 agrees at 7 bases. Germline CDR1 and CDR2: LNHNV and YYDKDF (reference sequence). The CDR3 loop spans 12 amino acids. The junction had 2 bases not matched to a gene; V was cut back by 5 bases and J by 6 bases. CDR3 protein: CATSPGGDTQYF. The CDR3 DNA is TGTGCCACCAGCCCCGGGGGGGATACGCAGTATTTT.

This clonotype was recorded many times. The CDR3 region is CASSWDSRNGELFF. In nucleotides, the CDR3 is TGTGCCAGCAGCTGGGATTCGCGTAACGGGGAGCTGTTTTTT. The chain has TRBV7-3 and TRBJ2-2; D call uncertain. CDR1 and CDR2 from the germline V gene are SGHTA and FQGTGA. V shed 4 bases and J shed 7 bases, with 13 bases lying between them. The CDR3 has 14 residues.

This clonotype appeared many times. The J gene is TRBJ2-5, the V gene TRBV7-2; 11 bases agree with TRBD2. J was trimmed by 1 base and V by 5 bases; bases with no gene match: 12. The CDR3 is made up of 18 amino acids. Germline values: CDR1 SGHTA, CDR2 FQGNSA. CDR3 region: CASSMALAGALSQETQYF. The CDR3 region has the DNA TGTGCCAGCAGCATGGCACTAGCGGGGGCCCTATCCCAAGAGACCCAGTACTTC.

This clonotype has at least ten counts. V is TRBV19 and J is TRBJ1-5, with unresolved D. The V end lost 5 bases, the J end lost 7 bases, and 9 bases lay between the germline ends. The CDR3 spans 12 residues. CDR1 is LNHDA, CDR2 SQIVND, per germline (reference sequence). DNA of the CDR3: TGTGCCAGTAGTCTTGAAGAACAGCCCCAGCATTTT. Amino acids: CASSLEEQPQHF.

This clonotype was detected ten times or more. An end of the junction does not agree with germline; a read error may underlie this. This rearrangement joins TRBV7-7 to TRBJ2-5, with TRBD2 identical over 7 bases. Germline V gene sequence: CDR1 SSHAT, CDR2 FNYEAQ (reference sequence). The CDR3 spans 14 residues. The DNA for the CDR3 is TGTGCTAGCAGCCCCGGACTAGAAAAAGAGACCCAGTACTTC. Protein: CASSPGLEKETQYF.

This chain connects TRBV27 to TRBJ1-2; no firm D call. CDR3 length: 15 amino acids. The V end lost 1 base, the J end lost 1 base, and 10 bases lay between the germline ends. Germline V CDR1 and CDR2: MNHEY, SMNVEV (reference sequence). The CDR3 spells CASSLYPQDNYGYTF. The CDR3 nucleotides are TGTGCCAGCAGTTTATATCCTCAGGATAACTATGGCTACACCTTC.